This is a list of T cell receptor beta chains from one sample in a study of early T cells in non-severe SARS-CoV-2 infection. In TCRdb, the 5' RACE reads were re-called with MiXCR into one record per CDR3 protein. Found here are roughly 35,000 distinct CDR3 sequences, about 7% of them singletons; the top ten hold just over 4%. The specimen was whole blood. These TCRs come from an adult who was a healthcare worker with PCR-confirmed SARS-CoV-2 infection or an uninfected control (not recorded which). Both conserved end residues are part of each CDR3. A D gene is named only where the DNA matches it firmly. Clone size appears in some rows only: once, few, many, or a class for an expanded clone.

J gene	D gene	clone size	V gene	CDR3 DNA	CDR3 protein
TRBJ2-7	NA	many	TRBV19	TGTGCCAGTAGTATCGATCCCAGGGGATACGAGCAGTACTTC	CASSIDPRGYEQYF
TRBJ1-1	TRBD1	many	TRBV29-1	TGCAGCGCAAAACCCAGGACAGGGACGGTAAGGGACACTGAAGCTTTCTTT	CSAKPRTGTVRDTEAFF
TRBJ2-7	NA	many	TRBV6-1	TGTGCCAGCAGGGATTACTCCTACGAGCAGTACTTC	CASRDYSYEQYF
TRBJ2-2	TRBD1	many	TRBV20-1	TGCAGTGCTGACGACAGGGGCGCGAACACCGGGGAGCTGTTTTTT	CSADDRGANTGELFF
TRBJ2-7	NA	medium-sized	TRBV12-3/TRBV12-4	TGTGCCAGCAGTCCACGGGACGGATCCTACGAGCAGTACTTC	CASSPRDGSYEQYF
TRBJ2-7	NA	NA	TRBV7-9	TGTGCCAGCAGCCAGGGGGAGGGATACGAGCAGTACTTC	CASSQGEGYEQYF
TRBJ2-7	TRBD1	NA	TRBV7-9	TGTGCCAGCAGCTCGTCCGGGACAGGGGTCAGCGAGCAGTACTTC	CASSSSGTGVSEQYF
TRBJ2-1	TRBD2	NA	TRBV4-1	TGCGCCAGCAGCCGGGGACTAGCGGGAGGGAGCTACAATGAGCAGTTCTTC	CASSRGLAGGSYNEQFF
TRBJ2-1	TRBD2	few	TRBV10-3	TGTGCCATCAGTGAGTCGAAACTAGCGGGAGGGGAGCAGTTCTTC	CAISESKLAGGEQFF
TRBJ1-2	NA	many	TRBV19	TGTGCCAGTACCCTGGTGGCGGCAGGTGGCTACACCTTC	CASTLVAAGGYTF
TRBJ1-4	TRBD1	few	TRBV20-1	TGCAGTGCTAGCCCACAGGGGTTCTATGAAAAACTGTTTTTT	CSASPQGFYEKLFF
TRBJ2-3	NA	many	TRBV10-3	TGTGCCATCAGTGTTGGTCTAGCAGCAGATACGCAGTATTTT	CAISVGLAADTQYF
TRBJ2-1	NA	many	TRBV13	TGTGCCAGCAGCTTTTCCTTGAGCTCCTACAATGAGCAGTTCTTC	CASSFSLSSYNEQFF
TRBJ2-3	NA	many	TRBV11-3	TGTGCCAGCAGCTTGAGCCCACGGGAGACAGATACGCAGTATTTT	CASSLSPRETDTQYF
TRBJ1-4	NA	NA	TRBV12-3/TRBV12-4	TGTGCCAGCAGTTTACAGGGTTCGGGGGAAAAACTGTTTTTT	CASSLQGSGEKLFF
TRBJ2-2	NA	few	TRBV10-1	TGCGCCAGCAGTGAGAGAGCAGGGTCCCCGAACACCGGGGAGCTGTTTTTT	CASSERAGSPNTGELFF
TRBJ2-7	TRBD2	NA	TRBV7-9	TGTGCCAGCAGCCCAAGTGGACTAGCGGGAGGAACCTACGAGCAGTACTTC	CASSPSGLAGGTYEQYF
TRBJ2-3	NA	many	TRBV27	TGTGCCAGCAGTTTATTGGGCCGGACCACTGGGCAGTATTTT	CASSLLGRTTGQYF
TRBJ1-3	NA	many	TRBV20-1	TGCAGTGCTAGCCCCGCGGAGACCCCTGGAAACACCATATATTTT	CSASPAETPGNTIYF
TRBJ1-1	NA	NA	TRBV30	TGTGCCTGGACTGACAGCAGGGCTGAAGCTTTCTTT	CAWTDSRAEAFF
TRBJ2-3	TRBD2	many	TRBV28	TGTGCCAGCAGTTTGCTAGCGGAGGGCACAGATACGCAGTATTTT	CASSLLAEGTDTQYF
TRBJ2-5	NA	NA	TRBV3-1	TGTGCCAGCAGCCAAAACCGGGACACCGGTACCCAGTACTTC	CASSQNRDTGTQYF
TRBJ2-7	TRBD2	many	TRBV20-1	TGCAGTGCCCGGTACGCTAGCGGGACGTACGAGCAGTACTTC	CSARYASGTYEQYF
TRBJ2-1	TRBD2	few	TRBV7-9	TGTGCCAGCAGCCTAGGACTAGCGGGAAGAGATGAGCAGTTCTTC	CASSLGLAGRDEQFF
TRBJ2-1	NA	few	TRBV5-6	TGTGCCAGCAGCTTGGTCTCACACAATGAGCAGTTCTTC	CASSLVSHNEQFF
TRBJ2-1	TRBD1	NA	TRBV30	TGTGCCTGGAGTTCGGACAGGGGGCGAAATGAGCAGTTCTTC	CAWSSDRGRNEQFF
TRBJ2-1	TRBD1	NA	TRBV11-2	TGTGCCAGCAGCTTAGTGGGGGACAGTGAGCAGTTCTTC	CASSLVGDSEQFF
TRBJ2-7	TRBD1	many	TRBV19	TGTGCCAGTAGTATACGGGACAGTTCCTACGAGCAGTACTTC	CASSIRDSSYEQYF
TRBJ2-1	NA	many	TRBV7-2	TGTGCCAGCAGCTTAATTGAGGGGTATGAGCAGTTCTTC	CASSLIEGYEQFF
TRBJ2-7	NA	NA	TRBV21-1	TGTGCCAGCATTTATACAGGTTCCTCCCCCTACGAGCAGTACTTC	CASIYTGSSPYEQYF
TRBJ2-7	TRBD2	NA	TRBV14	TGTGCCAGCAGCCCCCTTTCGGGAGGGCTCTACGAGCAGTACTTC	CASSPLSGGLYEQYF
TRBJ2-7	NA	few	TRBV20-1	TGCAGTGCTACAGATTTGTCGGGGATCGGGGAGCAGTACTTC	CSATDLSGIGEQYF
TRBJ2-5	NA	NA	TRBV29-1	TGCAGCGTTCAAGAGGCTAGTGGGACCCAGTACTTC	CSVQEASGTQYF
TRBJ1-1	NA	many	TRBV7-6	TGTGCCAGCAGCTTGGGAGAAGACACTGAAGCTTTCTTT	CASSLGEDTEAFF